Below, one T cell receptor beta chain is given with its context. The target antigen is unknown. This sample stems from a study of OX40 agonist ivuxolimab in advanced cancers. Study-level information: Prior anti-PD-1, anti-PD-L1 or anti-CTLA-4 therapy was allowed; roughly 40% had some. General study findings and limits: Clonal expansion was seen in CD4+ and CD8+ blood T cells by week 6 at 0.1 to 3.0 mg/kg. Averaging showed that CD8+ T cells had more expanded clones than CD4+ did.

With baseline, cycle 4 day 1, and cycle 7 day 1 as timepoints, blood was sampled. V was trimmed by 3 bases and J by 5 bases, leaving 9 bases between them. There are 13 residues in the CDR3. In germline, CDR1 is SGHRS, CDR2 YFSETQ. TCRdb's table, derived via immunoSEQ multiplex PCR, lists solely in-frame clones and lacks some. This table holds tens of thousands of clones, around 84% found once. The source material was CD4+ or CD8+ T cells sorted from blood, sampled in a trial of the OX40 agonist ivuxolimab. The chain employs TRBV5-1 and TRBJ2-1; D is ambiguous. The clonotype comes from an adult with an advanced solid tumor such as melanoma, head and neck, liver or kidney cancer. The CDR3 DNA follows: TGCGCCAGCAGCTGGCTTTTTAACAATGAGCAGTTCTTC. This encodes CASSWLFNNEQFF.